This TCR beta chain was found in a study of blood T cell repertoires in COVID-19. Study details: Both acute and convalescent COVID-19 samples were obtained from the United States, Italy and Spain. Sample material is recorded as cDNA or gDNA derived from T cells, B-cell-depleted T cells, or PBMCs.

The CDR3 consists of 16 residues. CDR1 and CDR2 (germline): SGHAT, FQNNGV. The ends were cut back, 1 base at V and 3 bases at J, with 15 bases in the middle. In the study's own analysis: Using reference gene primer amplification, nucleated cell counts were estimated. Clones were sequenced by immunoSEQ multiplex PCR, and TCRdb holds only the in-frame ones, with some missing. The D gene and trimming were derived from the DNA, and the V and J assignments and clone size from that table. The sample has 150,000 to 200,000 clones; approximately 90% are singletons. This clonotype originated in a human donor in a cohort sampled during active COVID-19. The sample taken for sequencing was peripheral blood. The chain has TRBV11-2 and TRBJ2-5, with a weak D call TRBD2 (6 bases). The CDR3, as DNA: TGTGCCAGCAGCTTAGTAGGTGGGAGGAGGGAAGAGACCCAGTACTTC. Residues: CASSLVGGRREETQYF.